This record concerns one T cell receptor beta chain sequence. Its matching antigen is unknown. The data derive from a study of cytomegalovirus exposure and HLA in healthy donors. The study's findings and limits: Clonal expansion, a later analysis showed, was greater in HLA-associated TCR beta chains than in equally common others. The study listed 164 cytomegalovirus-associated TCR beta chains.

The PCR was carried out with 60 Vbeta primers and 13 Jbeta primers. TCRdb's copy holds only in-frame clones and misses some; the assay was immunoSEQ multiplex PCR. Of 200,000 to 250,000 clones in the sample, 82% were seen once. Germline loops: CDR1 SGHRS, CDR2 YFSETQ. The J segment lost 8 bases and the V segment lost 4 bases, leaving 7 bases of the junction unmatched. The CDR3 has 15 residues. The donors (healthy individuals) were bone marrow donors. Material for sequencing was PBMCs. This sequence originates from a woman in her thirties or forties in good health and CMV-seropositive. The gene calls are TRBV5-1 and TRBJ1-6, with 9 bases identical to TRBD1. CDR3 protein: CASSLGRQGDSPLHF. Written as DNA, the CDR3 is TGCGCCAGCAGCCTGGGGAGACAGGGGGATTCACCCCTCCACTTT.